One and the same sample provided the 6 T cell receptor beta chains below, sequenced in a study of blood T cells in healthy people across ages. For the second PCR, which ran for about 7 to 11 cycles, a sample-barcoded 5' primer and a J-beta primer mix were used. A single record per CDR3 protein comes from TCRdb applying MiXCR to the 5' RACE reads. The table lists roughly 1.5 million distinct CDR3 sequences, approximately 42% of them singletons. Sequenced sample: blood. All receptors come from a young woman in good health.

This chain connects TRBV29-1 to TRBJ2-7, with a possible D match to TRBD2 (5 bases). With 6 bases removed from V and 0 bases from J, the gap between germline ends came to 15 bases. This CDR3 comprises 14 residues. CDR1 and CDR2 from the germline V gene are SQVTM and ANQGSEA. CDR3 region: CSVGWTRRSYEQYF. The CDR3 DNA reads as TGCAGCGTCGGATGGACTCGCCGCTCCTACGAGCAGTACTTC.

This clonotype has more than one count but fewer than ten. The chain employs TRBV7-2 and TRBJ1-5; tentatively, D is TRBD1 (5 bases). The CDR3 loop spans 14 amino acids. CDR1 and CDR2 (germline): SGHTA, FQGNSA. V was pared by 4 bases and J by 6 bases, with 13 bases between. Written as DNA, the CDR3 is TGTGCCAGCAGCTCCTTGACAGTAACTCAGCCCCAGCATTTT. This encodes CASSSLTVTQPQHF.

The V gene is TRBV15, the J gene TRBJ1-1; D unclear. The CDR3 runs 13 residues. Germline CDR1 is LNHNV and CDR2 is YYDKDF (reference sequence). V lost 1 base, J lost 1 base, and 4 bases lay in between. The CDR3 protein is CATSRVTNTEAFF. The CDR3 DNA sequence: TGTGCCACCAGCAGAGTAACGAACACTGAAGCTTTCTTT.

This sequence joins TRBV7-2 and TRBJ1-1; D call uncertain. CDR1 and CDR2 from the germline V gene are SGHTA and FQGNSA. V gave up 5 bases and J gave up 11 bases, with 15 bases separating them. The CDR3 covers 12 residues. Here the CDR3 reads CASSRTPGGAFF. The CDR3 DNA follows: TGTGCCAGCAGCCGGACGCCGGGTGGGGCTTTCTTT.

The chain uses TRBV6-5 and TRBJ1-5; D is unresolved. Germline assignment: CDR1 MNHEY and CDR2 SVGAGI. The CDR3 length is 12 residues. V was cut by 7 bases and J by 3 bases, with 7 bases left in between. DNA of the CDR3: TGTGCCAGCACAGATGACAATCAGCCCCAGCATTTT. Amino acid sequence: CASTDDNQPQHF.

Comment on this clonotype: Relative to the germline gene, one junction end is altered; a read error may explain this. This rearrangement joins TRBV7-2 to TRBJ1-1; weak D call: TRBD1 (5 bases). Germline V gives CDR1 SGHTA, CDR2 FQGNSA. The CDR3 extends over 13 amino acids. In DNA, the CDR3 is TGTGCCGGCAGCTTAACGTCAGGGTTCGAAGCTTTCTTT. Translating gives CAGSLTSGFEAFF.